These 32 T cell receptor beta chains were sequenced from one sample in a study of cytomegalovirus exposure and HLA in healthy donors. Researchers ran the PCR with 60 Vbeta and 13 Jbeta primers. TCRdb keeps only in-frame clones here, not all; method: immunoSEQ multiplex PCR. The repertoire has about 90,000 clones, 70% to 85% of them found once; the top ten carry about a fifth. The sample comprised PBMCs. The receptor set was obtained from a young man in good health and CMV-seropositive.

In its sample, this clone was seen a few times. The chain links TRBV7-2 to TRBJ1-1, with unresolved D. The germline V gene encodes CDR1 SGHTA and CDR2 FQGNSA. This CDR3 has 11 amino acids. Between the trimmed V and J ends, which lost 3 bases and 5 bases, there was a span of 4 bases. The CDR3 here is CASSFLTEAFF. The DNA for the CDR3 is TGTGCCAGCAGCTTTTTAACTGAAGCTTTCTTT. The full variable domain, completed using reference TRBV7-2 and TRBJ1-1, is GAGVSQSPSNKVTEKGKDVELRCDPISGHTALYWYRQSLGQGLEFLIYFQGNSAPDKSGLPSDRFSAERTGGSVSTLTIQRTQQEDSAVYLCASSFLTEAFFGQGTRLTVV.

The rearrangement joins TRBV4-2 to TRBJ2-3, with 9 bases lining up with TRBD2. The V gene's germline CDR1 is LGHNA and CDR2 YNFKEQ. The CDR3 is 16 amino acids. V lost 4 bases and J lost 4; bases outside the gene matches: 9. CDR3 coding DNA: TGTGCCAGCAGCCGGGATTCGGCGGGGGGGTCAGATACGCAGTATTTT. This translates into CASSRDSAGGSDTQYF.

V usage is TRBV6-6 and J usage is TRBJ1-1; D unclear. CDR1 MNHNY and CDR2 SVGAGI come from the germline V gene (reference sequence). V lost 6 bases to trimming and J lost 0 bases, with 5 bases between them. The CDR3 extends over 12 amino acids. CDR3 amino acids: CASSRLNTEAFF. CDR3 coding DNA: TGTGCCAGCAGCCGGTTGAACACTGAAGCTTTCTTT.

This clone appeared a single time. V is TRBV4-1 and J is TRBJ2-6, with TRBD2 as a possible D gene (6 bases). The CDR3 runs to 17 residues. V lost 2 bases to trimming and J lost 0 bases, with 11 bases between them. CDR1 is MGHRA, CDR2 YSYEKL, per germline. Here the CDR3 DNA reads TGCGCCAGCAGCCAAACCCCCGGGAGCTCTGGGGCCAACGTCCTGACTTTC. This codes for CASSQTPGSSGANVLTF.

This clone was seen only a few times. J is TRBJ2-1 and V is TRBV6-6; the D is unclear. Trimming stripped 6 bases from V and 8 bases from J, with 8 bases between. CDR1 and CDR2 (germline): MNHNY, SVGAGI (reference sequence). The CDR3 has 11 amino acids. CDR3 loop: CASSKADEQFF. In DNA, the CDR3 is TGTGCCAGCAGCAAAGCCGATGAGCAGTTCTTC.

As to this clone: Other DNA variants within this sample encode the same CDR3. This chain uses TRBV19 with TRBJ1-5; 8 bases are a match to TRBD1. V shed 8 bases, J shed 5 bases, and the junction held 5 bases outside the gene matches. Germline values: CDR1 LNHDA, CDR2 SQIVND (reference sequence). The CDR3 totals 13 residues. The CDR3 DNA sequence: TGTGCCAGTTCCGGGACAGGAGATCAGCCCCAGCATTTT. Translated: CASSGTGDQPQHF.

This chain uses TRBV11-2 with TRBJ2-7; 7 nucleotides match TRBD1. Germline-derived CDR1 and CDR2 are SGHAT and FQNNGV. This CDR3 is built from 13 residues. The trim removed 8 bases at V and 1 base at J, leaving 5 bases unmatched. This chain's CDR3 is CASSRDSSYEQYF. Here the CDR3 DNA reads TGTGCCAGCTCGAGGGACAGTTCCTACGAGCAGTACTTC.

This clone was counted between two and nine times. This chain connects TRBV7-3 to TRBJ1-1; perhaps TRBD1 as D (5 bases). Germline values: CDR1 SGHTA, CDR2 FQGTGA. V dropped 5 bases and J dropped 4 bases, with 11 bases sitting between them. The CDR3 consists of 13 residues. The CDR3 DNA is TGTGCCAGCAGCACCTCCGGGGGCACTGAAGCTTTCTTT. It translates to CASSTSGGTEAFF.

The chain has TRBV29-1 and TRBJ2-5; D remains unclear. Germline CDR1 reads SQVTM; CDR2 reads ANQGSEA. V shed 4 bases and J shed 2 bases, with 8 bases lying between them. The CDR3 runs to 12 residues. The CDR3 region is CSVVINQETQYF. Written as DNA, the CDR3 is TGCAGCGTTGTTATTAATCAAGAGACCCAGTACTTC.

The chain recombines TRBV18 with TRBJ2-2; D perhaps matches TRBD1 (5 bases). CDR1 is KGHSH and CDR2 is LQKENI in the germline V gene. The CDR3 sequence is 15 residues long. V was trimmed by 2 bases and J by 0 bases, leaving 7 bases between them. CDR3: CASSPRTTNTGELFF. For the CDR3, the DNA is TGTGCCAGCTCACCAAGGACAACGAACACCGGGGAGCTGTTTTTT.

This clone has more than one count but fewer than ten. This rearrangement joins TRBV15 to TRBJ1-4; TRBD1 agrees at 8 bases. Germline V gene sequence: CDR1 LNHNV, CDR2 YYDKDF (reference sequence). CDR3 length equals 17 residues. Trimming took 0 bases from V and 5 from J; bases not matched to a gene: 8. CDR3 nucleotides: TGTGCCACCAGCAGAGACCTAGGACAGGGAGAAAATGAAAAACTGTTTTTT. Residues: CATSRDLGQGENEKLFF.

The V gene is TRBV30, the J gene TRBJ2-2; 7 bases map to TRBD1. The CDR3 is 14 residues long. Trimming at V came to 7 bases and at J to 6 bases, leaving 11 bases not matched to a gene. CDR1 GTSNPN and CDR2 SVGIG come from the germline V gene (reference sequence). CDR3 sequence: CASCPDRTAGELFF. The CDR3 bases are TGTGCCTCGTGTCCGGACAGGACGGCCGGGGAGCTGTTTTTT.

This chain joins TRBV6-5 and TRBJ1-2; 8 positions match TRBD1. CDR3 length equals 14 residues. Losses at the gene ends were 2 bases for V and 5 bases for J; bases not matched to a gene: 4. CDR1 is MNHEY and CDR2 is SVGAGI in the germline V gene. The CDR3 nucleotides are TGTGCCAGCAGTTACCCCACAGGGGGTTATGGCTACACCTTC. Translated, it gives CASSYPTGGYGYTF.

The chain recombines TRBV19 with TRBJ2-3; TRBD1 agrees at 11 bases. CDR1 is LNHDA, CDR2 SQIVND, per germline (reference sequence). The V segment lost 11 bases and the J segment 5 bases; nucleotides outside the gene matches: 9. The CDR3 consists of 14 residues. Here the CDR3 DNA reads TGTGCCTGTTCCCGGGACAGGGGGAGAGATACGCAGTATTTT. Protein product: CACSRDRGRDTQYF.

The gene calls are TRBV2 and TRBJ2-1; 13 nucleotides agree with TRBD2. V lost 6 bases, J lost 4 bases, and 3 bases stayed unmatched. CDR1 and CDR2 (germline): SNHLY, FYNNEI. The CDR3 is 15 residues long. The CDR3 bases are TGTGCCAGCAGGACTAGCGGGGGGCAATACAATGAGCAGTTCTTC. Protein: CASRTSGGQYNEQFF.

The V call is TRBV5-4, the J call TRBJ2-2; 7 bases fit TRBD1. After removal of 0 bases from V and 7 bases from J, the junction contained 3 bases not matched to a gene. The length of the CDR3 is 14 residues. Germline CDR1 reads SGHNT; CDR2 reads YYREEE (reference sequence). CDR3 residues: CASSLARGLGELFF. Here the CDR3 DNA reads TGTGCCAGCAGCTTGGCAAGGGGGCTCGGGGAGCTGTTTTTT.

This rearrangement joins TRBV6-5 to TRBJ1-1; TRBD1 might be the D (5 bases). Germline CDR1 and CDR2: MNHEY and SVGAGI. V gave up 0 bases and J gave up 5 bases, with 13 bases separating them. This CDR3 is built from 15 residues. This CDR3 is CASSYSKAGRTEAFF. CDR3 sequence (DNA): TGTGCCAGCAGTTACTCGAAGGCAGGGCGGACTGAAGCTTTCTTT.

The chain is built from TRBV29-1 and TRBJ1-1; TRBD1 matches at 9 bases. Per germline, CDR1 SQVTM and CDR2 ANQGSEA. The CDR3 is 14 residues long. J was trimmed by 1 base and V by 7 bases; bases with no gene match: 7. The CDR3 sequence is CSGLQGARNTEAFF. In nucleotides, the CDR3 is TGCAGCGGGCTACAGGGGGCAAGGAACACTGAAGCTTTCTTT.

This clone was recorded once. This sequence joins TRBV7-7 and TRBJ1-1; 9 bases match TRBD1. The CDR3 consists of 13 residues. Germline values: CDR1 SSHAT, CDR2 FNYEAQ (reference sequence). V lost 5 bases and J lost 5; bases outside the gene matches: 3. The CDR3: CASSEDRGTEAFF. The CDR3 DNA reads TGTGCCAGCAGCGAGGACAGGGGAACTGAAGCTTTCTTT.

V is TRBV6-6 and J is TRBJ1-1, with 9 bases identical to TRBD1. There are 15 residues in the CDR3. J gave up 2 bases and V 7 bases, and 8 bases lay outside the gene matches. CDR1 MNHNY and CDR2 SVGAGI come from the germline V gene (reference sequence). CDR3 DNA sequence: TGTGCCAGCATCCGGGGGACAGGGCGTAACACTGAAGCTTTCTTT. This sequence encodes CASIRGTGRNTEAFF.

The genes are TRBV5-1 and TRBJ1-1; 8 nucleotides align to TRBD1. The V gene's germline CDR1 is SGHRS and CDR2 YFSETQ. The CDR3 extends over 14 amino acids. V gave up 4 bases and J gave up 7 bases; unmatched junction bases: 9. The CDR3 DNA is TGCGCCAGCAGCGCAACGACAGGGGAGGTTGAAGCTTTCTTT. Translation gives CASSATTGEVEAFF.

The chain carries TRBV5-6 and TRBJ1-5; 8 bases match TRBD1. This CDR3 is 14 amino acids long. Germline V lookup: CDR1 SGHDT, CDR2 YYEEEE. The V segment lost 3 bases and the J segment 4 bases; nucleotides outside the gene matches: 3. The CDR3 loop is CASSSWTGNQPQHF. CDR3 nucleotide sequence: TGTGCCAGCAGCTCCTGGACAGGGAATCAGCCCCAGCATTTT.

The CDR3 protein is CASMGLAGEGDTQYF. The CDR3 DNA reads as TGCGCCAGCATGGGACTAGCGGGTGAAGGAGATACGCAGTATTTT. The chain links TRBV5-1 to TRBJ2-3; TRBD2 matches at 12 bases. Germline lookup yields CDR1 SGHRS and CDR2 YFSETQ. With V trimmed by 6 bases and J by 5 bases, 7 bases remained unmatched. CDR3 length: 15 amino acids.

The chain employs TRBV4-1 and TRBJ2-1, with 7 positions matching TRBD1. CDR3 length: 13 amino acids. V lost 2 bases to trimming and J lost 9 bases; unmatched junction nucleotides: 4. From germline, CDR1 is MGHRA and CDR2 YSYEKL. The CDR3 bases are TGCGCCAGCAGCCAACGTAACAGGGGTGAGCAGTTCTTC. Translated, it gives CASSQRNRGEQFF.

The rearrangement links TRBV9 to TRBJ1-1; D is undetermined. CDR1 is SGDLS, CDR2 YYNGEE, per germline. The V gene lost 0 bases and the J gene lost 4 bases, with 7 bases spanning the gap. This CDR3 comprises 13 residues. CDR3 in amino acids: CASSVGGSTEAFF. In DNA, the CDR3 is TGTGCCAGCAGCGTAGGAGGGTCCACTGAAGCTTTCTTT.

CDR3 DNA: TGTGCCAGCAGCTTAGAAGGCGGAACTCGGTCCTACGAGCAGTACTTC. Amino acids: CASSLEGGTRSYEQYF. The rearrangement uses TRBV7-2 and TRBJ2-7, with D uncertain. There are 16 residues in the CDR3. Per the germline V gene, CDR1 is SGHTA and CDR2 is FQGNSA. Trimming removed 1 base at V and 1 base at J, with 14 bases between.

CDR3 nucleotides: TGTGCCAGCAGCTTTGGTGCCGGGGGGCTCAATGAGCAGTTCTTC. Its protein is CASSFGAGGLNEQFF. The rearrangement links TRBV11-3 to TRBJ2-1; tentatively, D is TRBD2 (7 bases). The CDR3 has 15 amino acids. Trimming left V 3 bases short and J 6 bases short, with 15 bases between. Germline V gives CDR1 SGHNT, CDR2 YENEEA.

The rearrangement links TRBV4-1 to TRBJ2-3; D is uncertain. Trimming removed 0 bases at V and 0 bases at J, with 4 bases between. The CDR3 totals 14 residues. The germline gives CDR1 MGHRA, CDR2 YSYEKL. The CDR3 sequence: CASSQDRSTDTQYF. CDR3 DNA sequence: TGCGCCAGCAGCCAAGACCGGAGCACAGATACGCAGTATTTT.

This sequence joins TRBV5-4 and TRBJ1-3; D gene ambiguous. Germline V gene data show CDR1 as SGHNT and CDR2 as YYREEE (reference sequence). Trimming removed 4 bases from V and 0 bases from J, with 8 bases in between. The CDR3 is 14 amino acids. This CDR3 reads CASSPGGSGNTIYF. The CDR3 nucleotides read TGTGCCAGCAGCCCGGGAGGCTCTGGAAACACCATATATTTT.

The DNA for the CDR3 is TGTGCCAGTAAGCATCGGCAGGGGGCGAATACGCAGTATTTT. Translated: CASKHRQGANTQYF. V is TRBV19 and J is TRBJ2-3; 8 bases line up with TRBD1. CDR1 LNHDA and CDR2 SQIVND come from the germline V gene (reference sequence). V lost 7 bases, J lost 7 bases, and 10 bases stayed unmatched. The CDR3 is 14 amino acids.

The chain carries TRBV6-4 and TRBJ2-2, with 8 bases identical to TRBD2. The CDR3 is 14 amino acids. Trimming took 7 bases from V and 3 from J; bases not matched to a gene: 4. Germline assignment: CDR1 MRHNA and CDR2 SNTAGT. CDR3 coding DNA: TGTGCCAGCAAGCGGGAGAGGTACACCGGGGAGCTGTTTTTT. It specifies CASKRERYTGELFF.

The chain carries TRBV7-9 and TRBJ1-2; D is possibly TRBD1 (5 bases). Germline CDR1 and CDR2: SEHNR and FQNEAQ (reference sequence). The length of the CDR3 is 17 residues. V was cut by 5 bases and J by 1 base, with 20 bases left in between. The CDR3 DNA reads as TGTGCCAGCAGCCCAAGAGGAGAGGGGAGGGTTAACTATGGCTACACCTTC. It encodes CASSPRGEGRVNYGYTF.